Listed below are T cell receptor beta chains from one sample, sequenced in a study of blood T cell repertoires in COVID-19. Produced via immunoSEQ multiplex PCR; TCRdb's table is partial and in-frame only. The data contain hundreds of thousands of clones, 84% of them singletons. Material: peripheral blood. The receptors were sampled from a man younger than 45 with active or convalescent COVID-19. CDR3s include the opening cysteine and the closing phenylalanine or tryptophan. The D gene is left open where the match is weak. The size of a clone is reported for some rows only, either as once, few or many, or as a class for expanded clones.

>few|TRBJ1-2|TRBV23-1|NA
CASIRFSGYTF
TGCGCCAGCATACGGTTTAGTGGCTACACCTTC
>NA|TRBJ1-4|TRBV18|NA
CASSRRGPNEKLFF
TGTGCCAGCTCACGCCGCGGGCCAAATGAAAAACTGTTTTTT
>NA|TRBJ1-2|TRBV9|TRBD1
CASSSGTGTGIYGYTF
TGTGCCAGCAGCAGCGGCACGGGGACAGGGATCTATGGCTACACCTTC
>NA|TRBJ1-1|TRBV5-1|NA
CASRPTGMNTEAFF
TGCGCCAGCAGACCCACCGGGATGAACACTGAAGCTTTCTTT
>NA|TRBJ2-1|TRBV27|TRBD2
CASRLAGGGMEQFF
TGTGCCAGCAGGCTAGCGGGAGGAGGGATGGAGCAGTTCTTC
>once|TRBJ1-5|TRBV5-3|NA
CASLPRELGNQPQHF
TGTGCCTCCTTGCCTCGGGAACTTGGCAATCAGCCCCAGCATTTT
>once|TRBJ1-2|TRBV30|NA
CAWSGGQANYGYTF
TGTGCCTGGAGTGGAGGCCAAGCTAACTATGGCTACACCTTC
>once|TRBJ2-3|TRBV4-1|NA
CASSQPTSFTDTQYF
TGCGCCAGCAGCCAACCGACTAGTTTCACAGATACGCAGTATTTT
>NA|TRBJ2-7|TRBV2|TRBD2
CASATSGLAGGRREQYF
TGTGCCAGCGCCACCTCGGGCCTAGCGGGAGGGAGGAGAGAGCAGTACTTC
>NA|TRBJ2-7|TRBV30|TRBD2
CAWSPGTSGGYEQYF
TGTGCCTGGAGCCCTGGGACTAGCGGGGGGTACGAGCAGTACTTC
>NA|TRBJ1-3|TRBV7-2|NA
CASSLAEGFSGKSGNTIYF
TGTGCCAGCAGCTTAGCGGAGGGCTTCTCCGGGAAGTCTGGAAACACCATATATTTT
>NA|TRBJ2-1|TRBV11-2|TRBD2
CASSLDSLAAKGYNEQFF
TGTGCCAGCAGCTTAGATAGCCTAGCGGCCAAGGGATACAATGAGCAGTTCTTC
>NA|TRBJ2-3|TRBV19|NA
CASSTPGADTQYF
TGTGCCAGTAGTACCCCAGGGGCGGATACGCAGTATTTT
>NA|TRBJ2-2|TRBV11-2|TRBD2
CASSLRPGRADGELFF
TGTGCCAGCAGCTTAAGGCCCGGGAGGGCCGATGGGGAGCTGTTTTTT
>once|TRBJ2-7|TRBV6-6|NA
CASSPLSSYEQYF
TGTGCCAGCAGTCCGCTGAGCTCCTACGAGCAGTACTTC
>NA|TRBJ1-2|TRBV27|TRBD1
CASSRTGGYYGYTF
TGTGCCAGCAGTCGCACAGGGGGCTATTATGGCTACACCTTC
>once|TRBJ2-7|TRBV23-1|NA
CASSQSAGPLAYEQYF
TGCGCCAGCAGTCAATCGGCAGGCCCGCTGGCCTACGAGCAGTACTTC
>NA|TRBJ2-5|TRBV7-9|TRBD2
CASSRTSGGFLQETQYF
TGTGCCAGCAGCCGCACTAGCGGGGGCTTCTTACAAGAGACCCAGTACTTC
>NA|TRBJ1-2|TRBV7-8|NA
CASSLAGHTEMSYGYTF
TGTGCCAGCAGCTTAGCCGGACATACAGAAATGTCCTATGGCTACACCTTC
>NA|TRBJ2-7|TRBV5-1|TRBD1
CASSRTGAYEQYF
TGCGCCAGCAGCAGGACAGGTGCCTACGAGCAGTACTTC
>NA|TRBJ2-1|TRBV7-9|TRBD1
CASSPTGTDEQFF
TGTGCCAGCAGCCCGACAGGGACGGATGAGCAGTTCTTC
>NA|TRBJ2-7|TRBV5-1|NA
CASSLAGENWEQYF
TGCGCCAGCAGCTTGGCCGGGGAGAATTGGGAGCAGTACTTC
>NA|TRBJ2-5|TRBV19|TRBD1
CASSTTQGEKTQYF
TGTGCCAGTAGTACCACACAGGGGGAAAAGACCCAGTACTTC
>few|TRBJ2-7|TRBV15|TRBD1
CATTTGAAPYEQYF
TGTGCCACCACGACAGGGGCCGCCCCCTACGAGCAGTACTTC
>NA|TRBJ1-5|TRBV6-1|TRBD1
CASSEASGGRQPQHF
TGTGCCAGCAGTGAAGCCTCAGGGGGCCGGCAGCCCCAGCATTTT
>NA|TRBJ1-6|TRBV30|NA
CAWTPGLLSSYNSPLHF
TGTGCCTGGACGCCGGGACTTTTAAGCTCCTATAATTCACCCCTCCACTTT
>NA|TRBJ2-2|TRBV7-2|TRBD2
CASSKYSGRELFF
TGTGCCAGCAGCAAGTATAGCGGGAGGGAGCTGTTTTTT
>NA|TRBJ1-1|TRBV21-1|NA
CASSKGLPEAFF
TGTGCCAGCAGCAAGGGACTTCCCGAAGCTTTCTTT
>NA|TRBJ1-1|TRBV27|NA
CASSGGLGNTEAFF
TGTGCCAGCAGTGGAGGGCTCGGGAACACTGAAGCTTTCTTT
>once|TRBJ2-7|TRBV7-2|TRBD1
CASTPGQGAYEQYF
TGTGCCAGCACGCCGGGACAGGGAGCCTACGAGCAGTACTTC
>NA|TRBJ2-1|TRBV10-1|NA
CASSRDSEEQFF
TGCGCCAGCAGCCGGGACTCAGAGGAGCAGTTCTTC
>NA|TRBJ2-1|TRBV5-1|TRBD1
CASSWGVGQGEFGQFF
TGCGCCAGCAGCTGGGGTGTGGGACAGGGAGAATTCGGGCAGTTCTTC
>once|TRBJ2-2|TRBV12-5|TRBD1
CASGQTGTGRTGELFF
TGTGCTAGTGGTCAAACCGGGACAGGGCGCACCGGGGAGCTGTTTTTT
>once|TRBJ1-1|TRBV29-1|NA
CSGGGGEGTEAFF
TGCAGCGGCGGCGGGGGAGAGGGCACTGAAGCTTTCTTT
>NA|TRBJ1-1|TRBV13|NA
CASSFEGSNTEAFF
TGTGCCAGCAGCTTCGAGGGAAGTAACACTGAAGCTTTCTTT
>NA|TRBJ2-1|TRBV5-4|NA
CASSFPLAANEQFF
TGTGCCAGCAGCTTCCCCCTAGCAGCCAATGAGCAGTTCTTC
>NA|TRBJ2-1|TRBV7-2|TRBD2
CASSRTSSGRDEQFF
TGTGCCAGCAGCCGCACGTCTAGCGGGAGGGATGAGCAGTTCTTC
>NA|TRBJ2-7|TRBV7-2|TRBD2
CASSRRPGLAYEQYF
TGTGCCAGCAGCAGACGTCCGGGACTAGCCTACGAGCAGTACTTC
>few|TRBJ1-1|TRBV5-4|NA
CASSAPGSAYTEAFF
TGTGCCAGCAGCGCCCCAGGGTCGGCGTACACTGAAGCTTTCTTT
>NA|TRBJ2-3|TRBV7-3|NA
CASSLSGGTDTQYF
TGTGCCAGCAGCTTATCTGGCGGAACAGATACGCAGTATTTT
>NA|TRBJ2-7|TRBV5-1|TRBD2
CASSFLAGNYEQYF
TGCGCCAGCAGCTTTCTAGCGGGTAACTACGAGCAGTACTTC
>NA|TRBJ1-1|TRBV7-9|NA
CASSLVGLEAFF
TGTGCCAGCAGCTTAGTGGGCCTTGAAGCTTTCTTT
>NA|TRBJ2-7|TRBV19|TRBD2
CASRTSGRREQYF
TGTGCCAGTAGGACTAGCGGGAGACGCGAGCAGTACTTC